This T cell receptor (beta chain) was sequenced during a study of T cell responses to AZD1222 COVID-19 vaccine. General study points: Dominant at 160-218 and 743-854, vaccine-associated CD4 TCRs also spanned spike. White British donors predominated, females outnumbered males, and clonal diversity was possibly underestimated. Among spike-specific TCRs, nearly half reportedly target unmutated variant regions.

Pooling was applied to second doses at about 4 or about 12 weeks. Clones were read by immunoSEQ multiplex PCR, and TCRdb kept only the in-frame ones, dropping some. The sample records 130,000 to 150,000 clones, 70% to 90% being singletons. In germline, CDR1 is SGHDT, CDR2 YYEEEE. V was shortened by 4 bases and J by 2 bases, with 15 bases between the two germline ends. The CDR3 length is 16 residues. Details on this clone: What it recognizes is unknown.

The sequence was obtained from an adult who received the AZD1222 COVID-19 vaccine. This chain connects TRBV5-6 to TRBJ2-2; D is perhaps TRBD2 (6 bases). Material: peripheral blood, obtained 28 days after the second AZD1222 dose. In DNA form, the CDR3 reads TGTGCCAGCAGCGGAGGGCCTAGCGAAAACACCGGGGAGCTGTTTTTT. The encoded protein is CASSGGPSENTGELFF.